The clone carrying this T cell receptor (beta chain) was picked up a small number of times. These data are taken from a study of identical twins. The CDR3 length is 14 residues. Germline V gene lookup returns CDR1 MDHEN and CDR2 SYDVKM. Trimming shortened V by 1 base and J by 4 bases, and 8 bases separated the two germline ends. TCRdb independently ran MiXCR on the 5' RACE reads; one entry per CDR3 protein. The sample lists some 1,600,000 distinct CDR3 sequences; about 31% were seen once. The chain links TRBV28 to TRBJ2-1; D remains ambiguous. Sequencing input: cord blood. This TCR came from a newborn girl in good health. As DNA, the CDR3 is TGTGCCAGCAGTTTATACCCCGGATACAATGAGCAGTTCTTC. It is translated as CASSLYPGYNEQFF. Complete variable domain (other parts from reference TRBV28 and TRBJ2-1): DVKVTQSSRYLVKRTGEKVFLECVQDMDHENMFWYRQDPGLGLRLIYFSYDVKMKEKGDIPEGYSVSREKKERFSLILESASTNQTSMYLCASSLYPGYNEQFFGPGTRLTVL.